The clone carrying this T cell receptor (beta chain) was counted once. The sample is drawn from a study of blood T cell repertoires in COVID-19. Across the study: Sources were T cells, B-cell-depleted T cells, or PBMCs; the material itself was cDNA or gDNA.

Original data processing: Amplified reference gene primers provided the basis for estimating nucleated cell counts. TCRdb's table, derived via immunoSEQ multiplex PCR, lists solely in-frame clones and lacks some. V and J calls and clone size are given by that table; D and trimming were obtained from the DNA. This sample has approximately 72,000 clones, with around nine tenths found just once. Sequencing was done on a sample of peripheral blood. This TCR was sampled from an older woman with acute or convalescent COVID-19.

The CDR3 here is CASSSGQGHTGELFF. CDR3 sequence (DNA): TGCGCCAGCAGCTCGGGACAGGGCCACACCGGGGAGCTGTTTTTT. V gene TRBV5-1 combines with J gene TRBJ2-2; 9 nucleotides line up with TRBD1. Germline loops: CDR1 SGHRS, CDR2 YFSETQ. This CDR3 is built from 15 residues. The trim removed 3 bases at V and 3 bases at J, leaving 3 bases unmatched.